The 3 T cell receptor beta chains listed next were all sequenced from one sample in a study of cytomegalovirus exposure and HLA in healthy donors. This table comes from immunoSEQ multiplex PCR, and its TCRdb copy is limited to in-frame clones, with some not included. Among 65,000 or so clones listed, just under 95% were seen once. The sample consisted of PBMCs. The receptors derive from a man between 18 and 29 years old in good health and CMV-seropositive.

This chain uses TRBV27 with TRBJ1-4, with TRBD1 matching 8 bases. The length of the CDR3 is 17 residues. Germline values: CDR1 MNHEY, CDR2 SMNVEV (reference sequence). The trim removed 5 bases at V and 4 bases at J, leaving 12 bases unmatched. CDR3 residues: CASSPRTGRGYNEKLFF. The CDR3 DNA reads TGTGCCAGCAGTCCTCGGACAGGGAGGGGATATAATGAAAAACTGTTTTTT.

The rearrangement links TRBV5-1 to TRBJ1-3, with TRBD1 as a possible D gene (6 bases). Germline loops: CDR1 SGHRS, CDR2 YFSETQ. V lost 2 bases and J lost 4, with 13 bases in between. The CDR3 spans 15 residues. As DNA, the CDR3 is TGCGCCAGCAGCTTAGGGGACATCCTAGGAAACACCATATATTTT. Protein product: CASSLGDILGNTIYF.

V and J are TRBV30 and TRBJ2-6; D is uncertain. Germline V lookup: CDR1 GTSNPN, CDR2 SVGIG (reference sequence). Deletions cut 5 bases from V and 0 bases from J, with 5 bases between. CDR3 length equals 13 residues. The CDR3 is CAWGDSGANVLTF. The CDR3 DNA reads TGTGCCTGGGGAGACTCTGGGGCCAACGTCCTGACTTTC.